This passage covers 18 T cell receptor beta chains from one sample sequenced in a study of PD-1 blockade in classical Hodgkin lymphoma. All patients relapsed after autologous stem cell transplantation, and brentuximab vedotin exposure varied. Profiled with immunoSEQ multiplex PCR; TCRdb holds only in-frame clones, not every one. Among about 94,000 clones listed, 89% were seen once. Sample: peripheral blood mononuclear cells (PBMCs), taken before the second cycle of nivolumab. These receptor sequences come from a human donor with classical Hodgkin lymphoma.

The chain is built from TRBV11-2 and TRBJ2-7; the D is unclear. Germline CDR1 is SGHAT and CDR2 is FQNNGV. The CDR3 is 16 residues long. The V gene lost 7 bases and the J gene lost 0 bases, with 19 bases spanning the gap. CDR3 DNA: TGTGCCAGCACCCCGACTCGAGGCAGCGACTCCTACGAGCAGTACTTC. This sequence encodes CASTPTRGSDSYEQYF.

The rearrangement uses TRBV5-1 and TRBJ2-5; 11 bases line up with TRBD2. J lost 5 bases, V lost 0 bases, and 9 bases had no gene match. Germline lookup yields CDR1 SGHRS and CDR2 YFSETQ. This CDR3 has 17 residues. The CDR3 coding sequence is TGCGCCAGCAGCTTGGGGGGGACTAGCGGACAAGGGGAGACCCAGTACTTC. Amino acids: CASSLGGTSGQGETQYF.

The rearrangement uses TRBV25-1 and TRBJ2-7, with D possibly matching TRBD2 (5 bases). V lost 4 bases and J 4 bases, leaving 11 bases between the germline ends. This CDR3 spans 13 amino acids. Germline V gene data show CDR1 as MGHDK and CDR2 as SYGVNS. The CDR3 loop reads CASSGGFPYEQYF. The CDR3 region has the DNA TGTGCCAGCAGTGGAGGGTTCCCGTACGAGCAGTACTTC.

The chain carries TRBV6-5 and TRBJ2-3, with D unclear. The CDR3 has 14 residues. Per the germline V gene, CDR1 is MNHEY and CDR2 is SVGAGI. Trimming left V 4 bases short and J 2 bases short, with 10 bases between. CDR3 protein: CASSLKWPTDTQYF. CDR3 in DNA: TGTGCCAGCAGTTTGAAGTGGCCCACAGATACGCAGTATTTT.

This chain joins TRBV6-1 and TRBJ2-7, with D maybe TRBD2 (6 bases). V dropped 7 bases and J dropped 4 bases, with 14 bases sitting between them. The length of the CDR3 is 13 residues. The germline V gene has CDR1 MNHNS and CDR2 SASEGT. The CDR3 DNA sequence: TGTGCCAGCAACCGGGACTGGTTATACGAGCAGTACTTC. Its protein is CASNRDWLYEQYF.

J is TRBJ2-2 and V is TRBV2, with 8 bases aligning to TRBD2. Germline V gene data show CDR1 as SNHLY and CDR2 as FYNNEI. With V trimmed by 6 bases and J by 4 bases, 19 bases remained unmatched. This CDR3 is built from 19 residues. CDR3 in DNA: TGTGCCAGCAGCCGCGTACTGAGACTAGCGTTAAGTCGCACCGGGGAGCTGTTTTTT. It translates to CASSRVLRLALSRTGELFF.

The chain employs TRBV27 and TRBJ2-1; 7 bases map to TRBD2. Trimming removed 6 bases from V and 3 bases from J; junction bases left unmatched: 14. This CDR3 has 17 residues. Germline loops: CDR1 MNHEY, CDR2 SMNVEV (reference sequence). Here the CDR3 reads CASRSLTTSVNYNEQFF. Written as DNA, the CDR3 is TGTGCCAGCAGATCACTTACAACTAGCGTGAACTACAATGAGCAGTTCTTC.

A word on this clone: Other nucleotide sequences from this sample produce the same CDR3. The V call is TRBV5-1, the J call TRBJ2-5; D is uncertain. The V end lost 0 bases, the J end lost 5 bases, and 5 bases lay between the germline ends. The germline CDR1 and CDR2 sequences are SGHRS and YFSETQ. This CDR3 has 12 residues. CDR3 amino acids: CASSLAGETQYF. For the CDR3, the DNA is TGCGCCAGCAGCTTGGCCGGGGAGACCCAGTACTTC.

The CDR3 nucleotides read TGTGCCAGCTCAATAGAACAGATCAATCAGCCCCAGCATTTT. Protein: CASSIEQINQPQHF. V and J are TRBV18 and TRBJ1-5, with no clear D. With 5 bases removed from V and 3 bases from J, the gap between germline ends came to 11 bases. Germline V CDR1 and CDR2: KGHSH, LQKENI. CDR3 length: 14 amino acids.

The chain recombines TRBV6-6 with TRBJ1-1; D might be TRBD1 (5 bases). The germline gives CDR1 MNHNY, CDR2 SVGAGI (reference sequence). The CDR3 spans 13 residues. The V and J ends lost 6 bases and 2 bases respectively, with 10 bases between them. CDR3 protein: CASRNQGNTEAFF. CDR3 DNA: TGTGCCAGCAGGAATCAGGGAAACACTGAAGCTTTCTTT.

This rearrangement joins TRBV5-6 to TRBJ2-1; the D is unclear. Per germline, CDR1 SGHDT and CDR2 YYEEEE. V dropped 2 bases and J dropped 8 bases, with 11 bases sitting between them. The CDR3 extends over 13 amino acids. Here the CDR3 DNA reads TGTGCCAGCAGCTTTATAAGTGGCGATGAGCAGTTCTTC. Protein product: CASSFISGDEQFF.

The V call is TRBV4-2, the J call TRBJ2-5, with TRBD2 as a possible D gene (5 bases). The V end was cut by 0 bases, the J end by 2 bases, with 16 bases between. Germline V lookup: CDR1 LGHNA, CDR2 YNFKEQ. This CDR3 region has 17 residues. The CDR3 reads CASSQDSVREVQETQYF. CDR3 coding DNA: TGTGCCAGCAGCCAAGATAGCGTTAGAGAAGTGCAAGAGACCCAGTACTTC.

The V gene is TRBV6-5, the J gene TRBJ2-3; the match to TRBD2 covers 7 bases. Germline CDR1 and CDR2: MNHEY and SVGAGI. The CDR3 is 15 amino acids. The ends lost 5 bases at V and 0 bases at J; junction bases unmatched: 5. The DNA of the CDR3 is TGTGCCAGCAGTCCCAGGGAGGGGAGCACAGATACGCAGTATTTT. Its translation is CASSPREGSTDTQYF.

This sequence joins TRBV6-6 and TRBJ2-7, with 8 bases identical to TRBD1. CDR1 and CDR2 (germline): MNHNY, SVGAGI (reference sequence). V shed 2 bases and J 3 bases; nucleotides not matched to a gene: 3. The CDR3 sequence is 14 residues long. This CDR3 reads CASSYLGQGYEQYF. As DNA, the CDR3 is TGTGCCAGCAGTTACCTAGGACAGGGCTACGAGCAGTACTTC.

The V gene is TRBV25-1, the J gene TRBJ2-7, with D tentatively TRBD1 (5 bases). Per germline, CDR1 MGHDK and CDR2 SYGVNS. The CDR3 is made up of 11 amino acids. The V gene lost 11 bases and the J gene lost 0 bases, with 8 bases spanning the gap. The CDR3 loop reads CAAGLSYEQYF. The CDR3, as DNA: TGTGCCGCAGGGCTCTCCTACGAGCAGTACTTC.

This chain links TRBV28 with TRBJ1-5, with D unclear. The length of the CDR3 is 13 residues. V was shortened by 3 bases and J by 6 bases, with 9 bases between the two germline ends. The germline V gene encodes CDR1 MDHEN and CDR2 SYDVKM. CDR3 region: CASSFSSRQPQHF. The CDR3 DNA is TGTGCCAGCAGTTTTTCTTCCCGTCAGCCCCAGCATTTT.

As concerns this clone: The sample carries other DNA sequences with the same CDR3. The gene calls are TRBV5-1 and TRBJ1-2; TRBD1 might be the D (5 bases). V was pared by 2 bases and J by 0 bases, with 8 bases between. The CDR3 contains 14 residues. Germline V gene lookup returns CDR1 SGHRS and CDR2 YFSETQ. The CDR3 reads CASSFGTANYGYTF. In nucleotides, the CDR3 is TGCGCCAGCAGCTTTGGGACGGCTAACTATGGCTACACCTTC.

V gene TRBV11-2 combines with J gene TRBJ1-1, with TRBD1 matching over 8 bases. V lost 5 bases and J lost 1; bases outside the gene matches: 6. This CDR3 comprises 15 residues. Germline V gene lookup returns CDR1 SGHAT and CDR2 FQNNGV. The DNA of the CDR3 is TGTGCCAGCAGCCTGATGACAGGGGCGAACACTGAAGCTTTCTTT. This translates into CASSLMTGANTEAFF.